A single sample is the source of the 24 T cell receptor beta chains below, sequenced in a study of blood T cell repertoires in COVID-19. Repertoires were generated with immunoSEQ multiplex PCR, while TCRdb's copy carries only in-frame clones and drops some. The sample includes 200,000 to 250,000 clones, over 80% of them seen just once. The material sequenced was PBMCs or T cells enriched from blood (not recorded which). Receptors were obtained from a woman in her 30s who had been exposed to COVID-19.

This chain joins TRBV5-1 and TRBJ2-3, with 8 positions matching TRBD2. The CDR3 extends over 18 amino acids. The germline V gene encodes CDR1 SGHRS and CDR2 YFSETQ. J lost 2 bases, V lost 4 bases, and 15 bases had no gene match. The CDR3 loop reads CASSPRLRTSGITDTQYF. CDR3 in DNA: TGCGCCAGCAGCCCAAGACTACGCACTAGCGGCATCACAGATACGCAGTATTTT.

This clone has only one observation. The J gene is TRBJ2-2, the V gene TRBV3-1 (or the pseudogene TRBV3-2), with 8 bases identical to TRBD2. From germline, CDR1 is LGHDT and CDR2 YNNKEL (reference sequence). The CDR3 is made up of 15 amino acids. V gave up 11 bases and J gave up 1 base; unmatched junction bases: 9. The CDR3 DNA follows: TGTGCCGGCGGGACTAGGGGTGGGAACACCGGGGAGCTGTTTTTT. Protein product: CAGGTRGGNTGELFF.

V gene TRBV11-2 combines with J gene TRBJ2-3; no firm D call. The CDR3 extends over 13 amino acids. The germline V gene has CDR1 SGHAT and CDR2 FQNNGV. Deletions cut 2 bases from V and 1 base from J, with 4 bases between. The CDR3 region is CASSLLGTDTQYF. For the CDR3, the DNA is TGTGCCAGCAGCTTACTTGGCACAGATACGCAGTATTTT. Combining the CDR3 with reference TRBV11-2 and TRBJ2-3 gives the whole variable domain EAGVAQSPRYKIIEKRQSVAFWCNPISGHATLYWYQQILGQGPKLLIQFQNNGVVDDSQLPKDRFSAERLKGVDSTLKIQPAKLEDSAVYLCASSLLGTDTQYFGPGTRLTVL.

This clone has a handful of counts. CDR3 sequence (DNA): TGTGCCAGCAGCTTGGAGCGGACTAATGAAAAACTGTTTTTT. Translating gives CASSLERTNEKLFF. The chain combines TRBV5-6 with TRBJ1-4; the D is unclear. Trimming removed 0 bases from V and 2 bases from J, with 5 bases in between. Per germline, CDR1 SGHDT and CDR2 YYEEEE. This CDR3 is built from 14 residues. Full variable domain (outside the CDR3, taken from reference TRBV5-6 and TRBJ1-4): DAGVTQSPTHLIKTRGQQVTLRCSPKSGHDTVSWYQQALGQGPQFIFQYYEEEERQRGNFPDRFSGHQFPNYSSELNVNALLLGDSALYLCASSLERTNEKLFFGSGTQLSVL.

On this clone itself: The same CDR3 is also encoded by other DNA sequences in this sample. The V call is TRBV3-1 (or the pseudogene TRBV3-2), the J call TRBJ1-4; 7 bases align to TRBD1. This CDR3 spans 14 amino acids. CDR1 is LGHDT, CDR2 YNNKEL, per germline (reference sequence). V was pared by 1 base and J by 11 bases, with 7 bases of the junction left unmatched. The CDR3 DNA reads as TGTGCCAGCAGCCAAGGGGACAGTCGTGAGAAACTGTTTTTT. This translates into CASSQGDSREKLFF.

The chain combines TRBV9 with TRBJ1-2; TRBD1 might be the D (6 bases). The V end was cut by 0 bases, the J end by 10 bases, with 16 bases between. The germline CDR1 and CDR2 sequences are SGDLS and YYNGEE. The CDR3 is 14 residues long. The CDR3 region has the DNA TGTGCCAGCAGCGTAGCTGGGACAAGGGGAGACTACACCTTC. It codes for CASSVAGTRGDYTF.

This rearrangement joins TRBV11-2 to TRBJ2-1, with TRBD1 as a possible D gene (6 bases). From germline, CDR1 is SGHAT and CDR2 FQNNGV. V lost 2 bases to trimming and J lost 2 bases, with 10 bases between them. The CDR3 spans 15 residues. The CDR3 DNA sequence: TGTGCCAGCAGCTTAAAGTGGGACACCTACAATGAGCAGTTCTTC. It encodes CASSLKWDTYNEQFF.

This clone was counted between two and nine times. The rearrangement links TRBV4-1 to TRBJ2-3, with 9 bases identical to TRBD1. CDR1 is MGHRA and CDR2 is YSYEKL in the germline V gene. CDR3 length: 16 residues. The trim removed 1 base at V and 4 bases at J, leaving 6 bases unmatched. CDR3 nucleotide sequence: TGCGCCAGCAGCCAAGCCGGGACAGGGCTTGCAGATACGCAGTATTTT. It encodes CASSQAGTGLADTQYF.

This clone came up a few times. The V call is TRBV13, the J call TRBJ2-7; D is possibly TRBD2 (5 bases). Trimming removed 4 bases at V and 0 bases at J, with 13 bases between. This CDR3 spans 15 amino acids. CDR1 PRHDT and CDR2 FYEKMQ come from the germline V gene (reference sequence). The CDR3, as DNA: TGTGCCAGCAGCTCGACCCGGGATCGCTCCTACGAGCAGTACTTC. Its translation: CASSSTRDRSYEQYF.

This chain connects TRBV3-1 (or the pseudogene TRBV3-2) to TRBJ1-6; D remains ambiguous. Germline lookup yields CDR1 LGHDT and CDR2 YNNKEL (reference sequence). CDR3 length: 15 amino acids. Trimming removed 4 bases from V and 5 bases from J, with 12 bases in between. The CDR3 spells CASSRNLANNSPLHF. The CDR3 region has the DNA TGTGCCAGCAGCCGCAACTTAGCTAATAATTCACCCCTCCACTTT.

The chain employs TRBV5-1 and TRBJ2-1, with a weak D call TRBD2 (6 bases). CDR1 and CDR2 (germline): SGHRS, YFSETQ. CDR3 size: 14 residues. V gave up 0 bases and J gave up 6 bases, with 10 bases separating them. CDR3 amino acids: CASSLEVAVNEQFF. The CDR3 DNA reads TGCGCCAGCAGCTTGGAGGTAGCGGTCAATGAGCAGTTCTTC.

This clone was counted once. This chain joins TRBV28 and TRBJ2-7; 7 positions agree with TRBD2. Germline V gene sequence: CDR1 MDHEN, CDR2 SYDVKM. V was pared by 1 base and J by 1 base, with 1 base of the junction left unmatched. This CDR3 contains 14 residues. The CDR3 coding sequence is TGTGCCAGCAGTTTATTGCGGGAGTCCTACGAGCAGTACTTC. It codes for CASSLLRESYEQYF.

The genes are TRBV12-5 and TRBJ2-3; D is possibly TRBD1 (5 bases). This CDR3 has 16 amino acids. V was pared by 0 bases and J by 4 bases, with 14 bases between. Per germline, CDR1 LGHNT and CDR2 FRNRAP. The CDR3 protein is CASGLVLGTGADTQYF. The CDR3 DNA follows: TGTGCTAGTGGTTTGGTGCTCGGAACAGGAGCAGATACGCAGTATTTT.

The rearrangement uses TRBV19 and TRBJ2-1; the D is unclear. The length of the CDR3 is 15 residues. V lost 3 bases to trimming and J lost 6 bases, with 15 bases between them. Germline V gene lookup returns CDR1 LNHDA and CDR2 SQIVND (reference sequence). Here the CDR3 reads CASSMMLLRVNEQFF. The CDR3 coding sequence is TGTGCCAGTAGTATGATGCTGCTCCGGGTCAATGAGCAGTTCTTC.

V is TRBV2 and J is TRBJ2-5; 10 bases line up with TRBD2. The J segment lost 2 bases and the V segment lost 6 bases, leaving 9 bases of the junction unmatched. The CDR3 totals 16 residues. CDR1 is SNHLY, CDR2 FYNNEI, per germline. The CDR3 nucleotides read TGTGCCAGCAGCGGGAGGACTAGCGGAAGGCAAGAGACCCAGTACTTC. This encodes CASSGRTSGRQETQYF.

This chain uses TRBV11-2 with TRBJ1-1; possibly TRBD1 for D (5 bases). V was shortened by 5 bases and J by 0 bases, with 10 bases between the two germline ends. The CDR3 loop spans 14 amino acids. Germline values: CDR1 SGHAT, CDR2 FQNNGV. The CDR3 loop reads CASSKDRMNTEAFF. CDR3 nucleotide sequence: TGTGCCAGCAGCAAAGACAGAATGAACACTGAAGCTTTCTTT.

The chain joins TRBV19 to TRBJ1-5; tentative D call: TRBD1 (6 bases). The V gene lost 3 bases and the J gene lost 0 bases, with 12 bases spanning the gap. CDR3 length equals 16 residues. Germline V gene data show CDR1 as LNHDA and CDR2 as SQIVND (reference sequence). The CDR3 bases are TGTGCCAGTAGTATTTCCAGGGGACATAGCAATCAGCCCCAGCATTTT. This codes for CASSISRGHSNQPQHF.

The rearrangement joins TRBV12-5 to TRBJ1-6, with no clear D. This CDR3 has 15 amino acids. V was trimmed by 0 bases and J by 5 bases, leaving 8 bases between them. Germline values: CDR1 LGHNT, CDR2 FRNRAP. The DNA of the CDR3 is TGTGCTAGTGGTTTGGTACTACGGGATAATTCACCCCTCCACTTT. This sequence encodes CASGLVLRDNSPLHF.

V usage is TRBV7-2 and J usage is TRBJ2-7, with 10 nucleotides matching TRBD2. The CDR3 is 15 amino acids. Germline assignment: CDR1 SGHTA and CDR2 FQGNSA. The ends lost 0 bases at V and 3 bases at J; junction bases unmatched: 2. CDR3 DNA: TGTGCCAGCAGCTTAGCTCTAGCGGGAGTCTACGAGCAGTACTTC. Translating it yields CASSLALAGVYEQYF.

The V and J genes are TRBV6-5 and TRBJ2-7; possibly TRBD1 for D (5 bases). The V gene's germline CDR1 is MNHEY and CDR2 SVGAGI. This CDR3 contains 14 residues. V lost 8 bases and J 5 bases, leaving 19 bases between the germline ends. The CDR3 loop reads CASLRMTESHEQYF. CDR3 DNA sequence: TGTGCCAGCTTAAGGATGACAGAAAGCCACGAGCAGTACTTC.

This clone has only one observation. The rearrangement uses TRBV5-1 and TRBJ2-1; the D gene is possibly TRBD2 (5 bases). This CDR3 contains 15 residues. CDR1 is SGHRS and CDR2 is YFSETQ in the germline V gene. V was shortened by 4 bases and J by 2 bases, with 13 bases between the two germline ends. In DNA form, the CDR3 reads TGCGCCAGCAGCCGAGGACTCGCGGCCTACAATGAGCAGTTCTTC. Residues: CASSRGLAAYNEQFF.

J is TRBJ1-1 and V is TRBV11-2, with 7 bases lining up with TRBD1. The CDR3 is made up of 13 amino acids. V shed 3 bases and J 11 bases; nucleotides not matched to a gene: 9. Germline CDR1 SGHAT, CDR2 FQNNGV. The CDR3 loop is CASSFGTALEAFF. CDR3 coding DNA: TGTGCCAGCAGCTTCGGGACAGCCCTTGAGGCTTTCTTT.

V gene TRBV15 combines with J gene TRBJ1-1; tentatively, D is TRBD1 (6 bases). This CDR3 contains 15 residues. V lost 1 base to trimming and J lost 1 base, with 10 bases between them. CDR1 LNHNV and CDR2 YYDKDF come from the germline V gene (reference sequence). For the CDR3, the DNA is TGTGCCACCAGCAGAGGAGCGGGGGCGAACACTGAAGCTTTCTTT. Translating gives CATSRGAGANTEAFF.

The chain recombines TRBV7-3 with TRBJ2-2; 12 bases agree with TRBD2. The CDR3 covers 17 residues. CDR1 and CDR2 from the germline V gene are SGHTA and FQGTGA. V was clipped by 4 bases and J by 1 base; unmatched bases: 4. The CDR3 DNA sequence: TGTGCCAGCAGCTCCCCGACTAGCGGGGGGAACACCGGGGAGCTGTTTTTT. Its translation is CASSSPTSGGNTGELFF.